This TCR beta chain appears in the sequencing data of a study of CD8 T cells in Susac syndrome. cDNA came from around 0.5 to 1 ug RNA primed by random hexamers. TCRdb passed the immunoSEQ multiplex PCR reads through MiXCR, listing each CDR3 protein once. The top ten clones hold around 0.1% of a sample with approximately 190,000 distinct CDR3 sequences, 85% to 95% of them seen once. The CDR3 sequence is 14 residues long. V gave up 3 bases and J gave up 7 bases, with 12 bases separating them. Germline values: CDR1 LNHDA, CDR2 SQIVND (reference sequence). The chain carries TRBV19 and TRBJ1-4; D perhaps matches TRBD1 (5 bases). The sequencing input was CD4+ T cells from PBMCs. The TCR was taken from a human donor in good health. Written as DNA, the CDR3 is TGTGCCAGTAGTATGGCACAGGCGGGTGAAAAACTGTTTTTT. Translation gives CASSMAQAGEKLFF.